A single sample is the source of the 32 T cell receptor beta chains below, sequenced in a study of blood T cell repertoires in COVID-19 (dated by TCRdb to 2020 to 2021). The receptor library was made with the immunoSEQ multiplex PCR assay. What TCRdb holds here is the immuneACCESS table cut down to in-frame rearrangements. Part of the clones is not present; checked against another copy, under half of the missing clones reflect an unresolved V gene, and the others are unexplained. The sample yields 150,000 to 200,000 clones; approximately 85% were counted once. Of the sample, roughly 1.1% is held by the ten largest clones. Input material: peripheral blood. These receptors all come from a man aged 60 to 69 who had recovered from COVID-19.

The chain carries TRBV6-5 and TRBJ1-2, with 8 bases lining up with TRBD1. Per the germline V gene, CDR1 is MNHEY and CDR2 is SVGAGI. The ends lost 0 bases at V and 7 bases at J; junction bases unmatched: 7. The CDR3 is 15 residues long. CDR3 coding DNA: TGTGCCAGCAGTTACTCGTTCAGGGGGCGGTCTGGCTACACCTTC. As protein: CASSYSFRGRSGYTF.

The rearrangement joins TRBV19 to TRBJ1-2, with a weak D call TRBD1 (5 bases). The ends were cut back, 5 bases at V and 2 bases at J, with 9 bases in the middle. CDR1 and CDR2 from the germline V gene are LNHDA and SQIVND (reference sequence). The CDR3 is 13 amino acids. The CDR3, as DNA: TGTGCCAGTAGTTCAGGGAGGAACTATGGCTACACCTTC. It translates to CASSSGRNYGYTF.

V is TRBV3-1 (or the pseudogene TRBV3-2) and J is TRBJ2-1, with TRBD2 matching 16 bases. The V gene's germline CDR1 is LGHDT and CDR2 YNNKEL (reference sequence). The CDR3 runs to 15 residues. The V gene end was trimmed by 6 bases and the J gene end by 11 bases; junction bases not matched to a gene: 7. The DNA for the CDR3 is TGTGCCAGCAGACCCGGGACTAGCGGGGGGGCCCAGCAGTTCTTC. Its protein is CASRPGTSGGAQQFF.

This chain links TRBV5-1 with TRBJ2-3; TRBD1 aligns across 10 bases. CDR3 length: 15 amino acids. Germline trimming cut 4 bases from V and 5 bases from J; bases unmatched to any gene: 7. Per germline, CDR1 SGHRS and CDR2 YFSETQ. DNA of the CDR3: TGCGCCAGCAGCCCTGACAGGGGGCGGGGAGATACGCAGTATTTT. It specifies CASSPDRGRGDTQYF.

CDR3 amino acids: CASSSQFRAGGQETQYF. The CDR3 nucleotides are TGTGCCAGCAGCTCCCAATTTCGAGCGGGGGGGCAAGAGACCCAGTACTTC. V usage is TRBV7-2 and J usage is TRBJ2-5; TRBD2 aligns across 10 bases. Germline-derived CDR1 and CDR2 are SGHTA and FQGNSA. The CDR3 runs 17 residues. V lost 4 bases to trimming and J lost 2 bases; unmatched junction nucleotides: 10.

The chain has TRBV11-2 and TRBJ1-6, with TRBD1 as a possible D gene (5 bases). V was cut by 1 base and J by 9 bases, with 13 bases left in between. The CDR3 covers 15 residues. CDR1 SGHAT and CDR2 FQNNGV come from the germline V gene. CDR3 coding DNA: TGTGCCAGCAGCTTAGCGGGGGATATTGGTTCACCCCTCCACTTT. Translating gives CASSLAGDIGSPLHF.

The chain employs TRBV6-5 and TRBJ1-2; unclear D gene. From germline, CDR1 is MNHEY and CDR2 SVGAGI. The CDR3 totals 15 residues. V lost 2 bases, J lost 5 bases, and 15 bases lay in between. The CDR3 region is CASSYASEIWYGYTF. DNA for the CDR3: TGTGCCAGCAGTTACGCTAGTGAGATTTGGTATGGCTACACCTTC.

The chain couples TRBV29-1 to TRBJ1-4, with D unresolved. Per the germline V gene, CDR1 is SQVTM and CDR2 is ANQGSEA. V lost 6 bases to trimming and J lost 0 bases, with 8 bases between them. This CDR3 is built from 13 residues. The CDR3, as DNA: TGCAGCGTCACAAGCGCAACTAATGAAAAACTGTTTTTT. It specifies CSVTSATNEKLFF.

The chain recombines TRBV2 with TRBJ2-1; D perhaps matches TRBD1 (6 bases). This CDR3 has 14 amino acids. The germline V gene has CDR1 SNHLY and CDR2 FYNNEI. Trimming cost V 6 bases and J 5 bases, with 14 bases left between them. The CDR3 sequence: CASRDGTFHNEQFF. CDR3 in DNA: TGTGCCAGCAGGGACGGGACATTCCACAATGAGCAGTTCTTC.

This sequence joins TRBV24-1 and TRBJ2-3; D is undetermined. The V and J ends lost 5 bases and 4 bases respectively, with 3 bases between them. Germline-derived CDR1 and CDR2 are KGHDR and SFDVKD. The CDR3 is 11 residues long. The CDR3 loop is CATSVADTQYF. The CDR3 nucleotides are TGTGCCACCAGTGTCGCAGATACGCAGTATTTT.

The genes are TRBV13 and TRBJ2-7; D perhaps matches TRBD1 (6 bases). Germline CDR1 PRHDT, CDR2 FYEKMQ (reference sequence). Trimming removed 4 bases at V and 3 bases at J, with 16 bases between. CDR3 length: 15 amino acids. The CDR3 loop reads CASSSLRQGIYEQYF. The CDR3 coding sequence is TGTGCCAGCAGCTCACTAAGGCAGGGGATCTACGAGCAGTACTTC.

V is TRBV21-1 and J is TRBJ1-2; TRBD1 is the table's D call and was not checked against the DNA. TRBV21-1 is a pseudogene segment. The CDR3 has 19 amino acids. The CDR3 nucleotides are TGTGCCACCCCCTTGCTACGCAGGGGGCGCGGAGTTGGGATCTATGGCTACACCTTC. Protein product: CATPLLRRGRGVGIYGYTF.

This sequence joins TRBV9 and TRBJ2-5; D might be TRBD2 (5 bases). CDR1 SGDLS and CDR2 YYNGEE come from the germline V gene. V lost 4 bases and J 7 bases, leaving 11 bases between the germline ends. This CDR3 contains 12 residues. CDR3 nucleotide sequence: TGTGCCAGCAGCCCCCTCCGGGGGACCCAGTACTTC. This translates into CASSPLRGTQYF.

The rearrangement joins TRBV2 to TRBJ1-1; D might be TRBD1 (5 bases). Germline CDR1 is SNHLY and CDR2 is FYNNEI. The length of the CDR3 is 12 residues. V was clipped by 7 bases and J by 0 bases, with 6 bases between them. CDR3 residues: CASKGVNTEAFF. The CDR3 DNA is TGTGCCAGCAAAGGGGTGAACACTGAAGCTTTCTTT.

V is TRBV27 and J is TRBJ1-5; weak D call: TRBD1 (5 bases). V was trimmed by 3 bases and J by 8 bases, leaving 11 bases between them. CDR3 size: 13 residues. CDR1 is MNHEY, CDR2 SMNVEV, per germline (reference sequence). CDR3 region: CASSLGGYEPQHF. The CDR3 bases are TGTGCCAGCAGTTTGGGGGGGTATGAGCCCCAGCATTTT.

V is TRBV6-5 and J is TRBJ2-5, with a possible D match to TRBD2 (5 bases). Trimming shortened V by 6 bases and J by 7 bases, and 21 bases separated the two germline ends. The CDR3 covers 15 residues. Germline V gene data show CDR1 as MNHEY and CDR2 as SVGAGI. The CDR3 loop is CASRPSGFGPGTQYF. DNA for the CDR3: TGTGCCAGCAGGCCGTCGGGGTTCGGCCCGGGGACCCAGTACTTC.

The gene calls are TRBV7-9 and TRBJ2-3, with TRBD2 matching 9 bases. The germline gives CDR1 SEHNR, CDR2 FQNEAQ (reference sequence). This CDR3 is built from 15 residues. Losses at the gene ends were 3 bases for V and 5 bases for J; bases not matched to a gene: 6. The CDR3: CASSFLGLAGDTQYF. CDR3 DNA: TGTGCCAGCAGCTTTTTGGGACTAGCAGGAGATACGCAGTATTTT.

This clone was counted many times. The chain links TRBV6-2 or TRBV6-3 to TRBJ1-5, with 7 bases lining up with TRBD1. Germline CDR1 MNHEY, CDR2 SVGEGT. V was pared by 5 bases and J by 2 bases, with 3 bases of the junction left unmatched. The CDR3 consists of 14 residues. CDR3 sequence (DNA): TGTGCCAGCAGTCGACAGGGTGGCAATCAGCCCCAGCATTTT. This codes for CASSRQGGNQPQHF.

The chain links TRBV19 to TRBJ1-1, with 9 nucleotides matching TRBD1. CDR3 length equals 17 residues. The V and J ends lost 5 bases and 0 bases, in that order; junction bases with no gene match: 10. From germline, CDR1 is LNHDA and CDR2 SQIVND (reference sequence). The CDR3 bases are TGTGCCAGTAGTCAGCGACAGGGGGTGTATTTGAACACTGAAGCTTTCTTT. Translated: CASSQRQGVYLNTEAFF.

This sequence joins TRBV19 and TRBJ1-5, with TRBD1 as a possible D gene (5 bases). The germline V and J ends were trimmed by 3 bases and 1 base, with 10 bases remaining between them. The CDR3 runs to 15 residues. CDR1 and CDR2 from the germline V gene are LNHDA and SQIVND (reference sequence). The CDR3 reads CASSIKGSSNQPQHF. CDR3 sequence (DNA): TGTGCCAGTAGTATTAAGGGGTCGAGCAATCAGCCCCAGCATTTT.

The chain couples TRBV5-1 to TRBJ1-2; D gene uncertain. The CDR3 extends over 14 amino acids. CDR1 and CDR2 (germline): SGHRS, YFSETQ. V was cut by 2 bases and J by 5 bases, with 13 bases left in between. The CDR3: CASSLRQDGYGYTF. The CDR3 nucleotides read TGCGCCAGCAGCTTACGGCAGGATGGGTATGGCTACACCTTC. The full variable domain, its missing parts supplied by reference TRBV5-1 and TRBJ1-2, is KAGVTQTPRYLIKTRGQQVTLSCSPISGHRSVSWYQQTPGQGLQFLFEYFSETQRNKGNFPGRFSGRQFSNSRSEMNVSTLELGDSALYLCASSLRQDGYGYTFGSGTRLTVV.

This chain links TRBV6-2 or TRBV6-3 with TRBJ2-3; 7 bases fit TRBD1. Germline-derived CDR1 and CDR2 are MNHEY and SVGEGT. J lost 3 bases, V lost 5 bases, and 8 bases had no gene match. The CDR3 loop spans 15 amino acids. CDR3 sequence reads: CASSPGPGGTDTQYF. The CDR3 DNA reads TGTGCCAGCAGTCCGGGGCCAGGGGGAACAGATACGCAGTATTTT.

The count of this clone is one. The chain recombines TRBV6-5 with TRBJ2-7, with TRBD2 matching over 12 bases. The CDR3 consists of 16 residues. Germline-derived CDR1 and CDR2 are MNHEY and SVGAGI. V was pared by 4 bases and J by 6 bases, with 10 bases of the junction left unmatched. CDR3 residues: CASSSLRLAGVREQYF. The CDR3 DNA reads as TGTGCCAGCAGTTCCCTTAGACTAGCGGGGGTTCGCGAGCAGTACTTC.

This clone has a single count. DNA of the CDR3: TGTGCCAGCAGTTTATCAGATTACGGAAACACCATATATTTT. It encodes CASSLSDYGNTIYF. V is TRBV6-5 and J is TRBJ1-3, with unresolved D. Germline V gene sequence: CDR1 MNHEY, CDR2 SVGAGI. The CDR3 loop spans 14 amino acids. The ends were cut back, 4 bases at V and 4 bases at J, with 11 bases in the middle.

This clone was seen only a few times. V and J are TRBV2 and TRBJ2-7; tentatively, D is TRBD2 (6 bases). In germline, CDR1 is SNHLY, CDR2 FYNNEI. With 2 bases removed from V and 2 bases from J, the gap between germline ends came to 13 bases. This CDR3 spans 15 amino acids. The CDR3 DNA reads TGTGCCAGCAGTGAACGGGGGAAATGGGCCTACGAGCAGTACTTC. Protein sequence: CASSERGKWAYEQYF.

V and J are TRBV9 and TRBJ2-3, with 7 bases identical to TRBD1. Germline CDR1 and CDR2: SGDLS and YYNGEE. V gave up 4 bases and J gave up 1 base; unmatched junction bases: 15. This CDR3 has 18 amino acids. The DNA of the CDR3 is TGTGCCAGCAGCTCGACAGGGTTAGGTGGGGGCCGCACAGATACGCAGTATTTT. Translation gives CASSSTGLGGGRTDTQYF.

The CDR3 is CASSYSSGGGTGELFF. For the CDR3, the DNA is TGTGCCAGCAGTTACTCGAGCGGGGGTGGAACCGGGGAGCTGTTTTTT. The rearrangement uses TRBV6-6 and TRBJ2-2; 8 bases match TRBD2. The CDR3 sequence is 16 residues long. From germline, CDR1 is MNHNY and CDR2 SVGAGI (reference sequence). V lost 0 bases, J lost 5 bases, and 5 bases stayed unmatched.

V gene TRBV5-1 combines with J gene TRBJ2-7, with TRBD2 matching 7 bases. CDR3 size: 15 residues. CDR1 SGHRS and CDR2 YFSETQ come from the germline V gene. Unmatched junction bases numbered 9, after V lost 4 bases and J lost 2 bases. The CDR3 protein is CASSPGGGQAYEQYF. CDR3 DNA: TGCGCCAGCAGCCCGGGCGGGGGTCAAGCCTACGAGCAGTACTTC.

The rearrangement uses TRBV28 and TRBJ1-5, with unresolved D. Germline-derived CDR1 and CDR2 are MDHEN and SYDVKM. The CDR3 loop spans 15 amino acids. Trimming removed 5 bases at V and 5 bases at J, with 16 bases between. This CDR3 reads CASSGQSQSDQPQHF. CDR3 nucleotide sequence: TGTGCCAGCAGTGGCCAGTCCCAGTCCGATCAGCCCCAGCATTTT.

CDR3 region: CASSLSVVYGYTF. The CDR3 DNA follows: TGTGCCAGCAGCTTATCAGTCGTCTATGGCTACACCTTC. The rearrangement links TRBV7-9 to TRBJ1-2; D remains ambiguous. The V gene's germline CDR1 is SEHNR and CDR2 FQNEAQ (reference sequence). The CDR3 is made up of 13 amino acids. V dropped 2 bases and J dropped 4 bases, with 8 bases sitting between them. Together with reference TRBV7-9 and TRBJ1-2, the CDR3 gives the full variable domain: DTGVSQNPRHKITKRGQNVTFRCDPISEHNRLYWYRQTLGQGPEFLTYFQNEAQLEKSRLLSDRFSAERPKGSFSTLEIQRTEQGDSAMYLCASSLSVVYGYTFGSGTRLTVV.

This chain links TRBV18 with TRBJ2-5, with 7 bases aligning to TRBD1. The CDR3 contains 15 residues. Germline V gene data show CDR1 as KGHSH and CDR2 as LQKENI. The trim removed 2 bases at V and 1 base at J, leaving 4 bases unmatched. The CDR3 protein is CASSPVGGLQETQYF. CDR3 bases: TGTGCCAGCTCACCAGTAGGGGGCCTCCAAGAGACCCAGTACTTC. Full variable domain (remainder filled in from reference TRBV18 and TRBJ2-5): NAGVMQNPRHLVRRRGQEARLRCSPMKGHSHVYWYRQLPEEGLKFMVYLQKENIIDESGMPKERFSAEFPKEGPSILRIQQVVRGDSAAYFCASSPVGGLQETQYFGPGTRLLVL.

The V and J genes are TRBV6-5 and TRBJ1-3; D might be TRBD1 (6 bases). The germline V gene encodes CDR1 MNHEY and CDR2 SVGAGI. The CDR3 length is 14 residues. V was pared by 7 bases and J by 6 bases, with 16 bases between. The CDR3: CASNFPGHPNTIYF. CDR3 bases: TGTGCCAGCAACTTCCCGGGACATCCAAACACCATATATTTT.